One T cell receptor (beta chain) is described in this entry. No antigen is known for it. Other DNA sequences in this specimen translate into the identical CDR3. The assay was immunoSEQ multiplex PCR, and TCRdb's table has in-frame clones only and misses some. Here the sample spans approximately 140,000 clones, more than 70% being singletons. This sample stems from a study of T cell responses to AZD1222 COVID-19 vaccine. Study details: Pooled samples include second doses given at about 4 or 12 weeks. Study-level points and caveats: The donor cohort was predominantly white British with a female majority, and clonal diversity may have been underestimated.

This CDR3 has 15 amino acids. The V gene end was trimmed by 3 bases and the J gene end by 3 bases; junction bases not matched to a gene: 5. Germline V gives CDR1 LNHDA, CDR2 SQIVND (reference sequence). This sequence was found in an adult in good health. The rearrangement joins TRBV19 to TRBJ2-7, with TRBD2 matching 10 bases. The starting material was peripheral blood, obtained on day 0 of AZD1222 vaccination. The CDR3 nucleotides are TGTGCCAGTAGTATCCAAGCGGGGGGGCGCTACGAGCAGTACTTC. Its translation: CASSIQAGGRYEQYF.